This is a list of T cell receptor beta chains from one sample in a study of graft-versus-host responses after intestinal transplantation. Assay used: immunoSEQ multiplex PCR; TCRdb lists only in-frame clones, some missing. The sample consists of several thousand clones, around four fifths of them appearing once. The specimen comprised ileum tissue, sampled 300 to 320 days after intestinal transplant. The receptors stem from a human patient who received an intestinal transplant, so some T cells may come from the graft donor. Both conserved end residues are part of each CDR3. The D gene is left open where the match is weak. Expanded clones get a size class; other rows say once, few or many, or leave the size out.

d_call,v_call,clone_size,j_call,cdr3_nt,cdr3_aa
TRBD2,TRBV5-1,-,TRBJ2-4,TGCGCCAGCAGCTTGGGACTAGCGGGAGAGGGGGCAGCCAAAAACATTCAGTACTTC,CASSLGLAGEGAAKNIQYF
-,TRBV6-6,-,TRBJ1-2,TGTGCCAGCAGACCTAGGGAGGGCGGCTACACCTTC,CASRPREGGYTF
-,TRBV9,-,TRBJ1-5,TGTGCCAGCAGCGTAGACATGTATCAGCCCCAGCATTTT,CASSVDMYQPQHF
-,TRBV6-4,-,TRBJ1-5,TGTGCCAGCAGTGACGATCGGGGTGGCAATCAGCCCCAGCATTTT,CASSDDRGGNQPQHF
TRBD1,TRBV4-1,once,TRBJ2-7,TGCGCCAGCAGCCAGGACCGGGACAGGTCTTCCTACGAGCAGTACTTC,CASSQDRDRSSYEQYF
-,TRBV7-5,-,TRBJ1-5,TGTGCCAGAAGCTCTATAACAGGGGGAGGTGGTTGCAATCAGCCCCAGCATTTT,CARSSITGGGGCNQPQHF
-,TRBV7-7,-,TRBJ1-1,TGTGCCAGCAGCTTAGTCAGGAACACTGAAGCTTTCTTT,CASSLVRNTEAFF
-,TRBV25-1,-,TRBJ1-4,TGTGCCAGCAGTGAACAAGTACGGACAAATGAAAAACTGTTTTTT,CASSEQVRTNEKLFF
TRBD1,TRBV9,once,TRBJ1-2,TGTGCCAGCAGCGTAGCTATGGAGGACAGGGGGTATGGCTACACCTTC,CASSVAMEDRGYGYTF
TRBD2,TRBV2,-,TRBJ2-7,TGTGCCAGCAGTGAAGTGGGACTACCCTTAGAGCAGTACTTC,CASSEVGLPLEQYF
TRBD1,TRBV7-9,-,TRBJ2-3,TGTGCCAGCAGACCGAAAGGACAGGGGGTCTGGAGCACAGATACGCAGTATTTT,CASRPKGQGVWSTDTQYF
TRBD2,TRBV4-2,-,TRBJ2-2,TGTGCCAGCAGCCAGGTTAGCGGGGGCAACACCGGGGAGCTGTTTTTT,CASSQVSGGNTGELFF
-,TRBV7-3,once,TRBJ1-5,TGTGCCAACAACCTTGTGGAGCCCCAGCATTTT,CANNLVEPQHF
-,TRBV19,-,TRBJ2-5,TGTGCCAGTACCCATCGGCGGGCAGAGACCCAGTACTTC,CASTHRRAETQYF
-,TRBV6-4,-,TRBJ2-2,TGTGCCAGCAGTGAGGGCACCGGGGAGCTGTTTTTT,CASSEGTGELFF
-,TRBV28,-,TRBJ2-3,TGTGCCAGCAGTTTACCGTCTAGTCTCACAGATACGCAGTATTTT,CASSLPSSLTDTQYF
TRBD2,TRBV6-4,-,TRBJ2-3,TGTGCCAGCAGTGAAACTAGCGGGGGCTCAGATACGCAGTATTTT,CASSETSGGSDTQYF
TRBD2,TRBV28,few,TRBJ2-1,TGTGCCAGCACCCCCAGACTAGCGGACAACTACAATGAGCAGTTCTTC,CASTPRLADNYNEQFF
-,TRBV2,-,TRBJ2-7,TGTGCCAGCAGGACTAGTCCTCTTGTCTCCTACGAGCAGTACTTC,CASRTSPLVSYEQYF
-,TRBV28,-,TRBJ2-6,TGTGCCAGCACCCCCTACCCCGGGGCCAACGTCCTGACTTTC,CASTPYPGANVLTF
-,TRBV5-1,-,TRBJ2-5,TGCGCCAGCAGCTTGGCCCCTGTGGAGACCCAGTACTTC,CASSLAPVETQYF
TRBD2,TRBV18,-,TRBJ2-1,TGTGCCAGCTCACCACTAGCGGGGGGAGATGAGCAGTTCTTC,CASSPLAGGDEQFF
TRBD1,TRBV29-1,large,TRBJ2-7,TGCAGCGGGGGACAGACCTACGAGCAGTACTTC,CSGGQTYEQYF
-,TRBV7-9,-,TRBJ2-3,TGTGCCACCTCAGCGTCCCTTGGGGCAGACCATAACACAGATACGCAGTATTTT,CATSASLGADHNTDTQYF
TRBD2,TRBV6-1,-,TRBJ2-5,TGTGCCAGCAGTGACGGGCAGGTCGGGAGGGAGACCCAGTACTTC,CASSDGQVGRETQYF
-,TRBV12-5,-,TRBJ1-1,TGTGCTAGTGGTTTGGTACGTAGGGGGTCGGAGGCTGAAGCTTTCTTT,CASGLVRRGSEAEAFF
TRBD2,TRBV19,-,TRBJ2-1,TGTGCCAGTAGTGCCGCGGGAGGAGGGTACAATGAGCAGTTCTTC,CASSAAGGGYNEQFF
-,TRBV7-3,-,TRBJ2-3,TGTGCCAGCAGCTTAACGCCAGGGGGCGCGGGAGAATCGCAGTATTTT,CASSLTPGGAGESQYF
TRBD2,TRBV2,-,TRBJ2-7,TGTGCCGTACAGACTAGCGGGGGGTACGAGCAGTACTTC,CAVQTSGGYEQYF
TRBD1,TRBV5-5,-,TRBJ1-3,TGTGCCAGCAGACAGGGGGCTGGAAACACCATATATTTT,CASRQGAGNTIYF
-,TRBV28,-,TRBJ2-3,TGTGCCAGCAGTCCACCATCAACAAATACGCAGTATTTT,CASSPPSTNTQYF
-,TRBV25-1,-,TRBJ2-5,TGTGCCAGCAGTCAAGGGGCGGAGGGAGGCCTCCAAGAGACCCAGTACTTC,CASSQGAEGGLQETQYF
TRBD2,TRBV7-2,-,TRBJ2-7,TGTGCCAGCAGCTTAAGGACTAGCGGGGAGGAGCAGTACTTC,CASSLRTSGEEQYF
-,TRBV2,-,TRBJ2-5,TGTGCCAGCAGTCAAGGGGGGCGGGAGACCCAGTACTTC,CASSQGGRETQYF
-,TRBV21-1,-,TRBJ1-3,TGTGCCAGCAGCAAACACTCTGGAAACACCATATATTTT,CASSKHSGNTIYF
-,TRBV6-5,once,TRBJ2-2,TGTGCCAGCAGGCCACCGGGGGCCCCCGGGGAGCTGTTTTTT,CASRPPGAPGELFF
-,TRBV7-9,-,TRBJ1-3,TGTGCCAGCAGCTTAACAGGGATGGGCAAGGGGGGAAACACCATATATTTT,CASSLTGMGKGGNTIYF
-,TRBV7-2,once,TRBJ1-5,TGTGCCAGCAGCTTAGGGGGGGGCGGTCAGCCCCAGCATTTT,CASSLGGGGQPQHF
-,TRBV6-1,-,TRBJ1-5,TGTGCCAGCAGCCCTCCAGGGTCTAATCAGCCCCAGCATTTT,CASSPPGSNQPQHF
-,TRBV4-2,few,TRBJ2-7,TGTGCCAGCAGCCAAGGCACCTACGAGCAGTACTTC,CASSQGTYEQYF
TRBD2,TRBV6-6,-,TRBJ2-7,TGTGCCAGCAGCCTCGAGCGGGGCGAGCAGTACTTC,CASSLERGEQYF
TRBD2,TRBV5-4,-,TRBJ2-3,TGTGCCAGCAGCTTGTTGTCTAGCGGGACGACAGATACGCAGTATTTT,CASSLLSSGTTDTQYF
-,TRBV2,-,TRBJ2-5,TGTGCCAGCAGACTAGCAATGGAGACCCAGTACTTC,CASRLAMETQYF
-,TRBV18,few,TRBJ2-3,TGTGCCAGCGCCACAGATACGCAGTATTTT,CASATDTQYF
TRBD1,TRBV6-5,-,TRBJ1-1,TGTGCCAGCAGGAATGACAGGGGGCGGAACACTGAAGCTTTCTTT,CASRNDRGRNTEAFF
-,TRBV15,-,TRBJ2-7,TGTGCCACCTCCGTAGGGCAACCCTCCTACGAGCAGTACTTC,CATSVGQPSYEQYF
TRBD1,TRBV6-4,-,TRBJ1-5,TGTGCCAGCAGTGACTCGACAGGGGGCAATCAGCCCCAGCATTTT,CASSDSTGGNQPQHF
TRBD1,TRBV5-1,few,TRBJ1-2,TGCGCCAGCAGATCGTGGACAGGGCTCTATGGCTACACCTTC,CASRSWTGLYGYTF
TRBD1,TRBV4-2,-,TRBJ2-7,TGTGCCAGCAGCCAAGGGGGGACAGGGGGCTACGAGCAGTACTTC,CASSQGGTGGYEQYF
TRBD2,TRBV6-4,-,TRBJ2-2,TGTGCCAGCAGTAGCGGGAGGGACACCGGGGAGCTGTTTTTT,CASSSGRDTGELFF
TRBD2,TRBV10-2,-,TRBJ2-1,TGCGCCAGCACCCCAATCGGGAACCTAGCGGGAGTGTTAAATGAGCAGTTCTTC,CASTPIGNLAGVLNEQFF
TRBD2,TRBV4-2,-,TRBJ2-3,TGTGCCAGCAGCCAAGATCCAAGGAGCGGGGGGCTAAATACGCAGTATTTT,CASSQDPRSGGLNTQYF
-,TRBV14,-,TRBJ2-1,TGTGCCAGCAGCCAAGAGGAGACTTACAATGAGCAGTTCTTC,CASSQEETYNEQFF